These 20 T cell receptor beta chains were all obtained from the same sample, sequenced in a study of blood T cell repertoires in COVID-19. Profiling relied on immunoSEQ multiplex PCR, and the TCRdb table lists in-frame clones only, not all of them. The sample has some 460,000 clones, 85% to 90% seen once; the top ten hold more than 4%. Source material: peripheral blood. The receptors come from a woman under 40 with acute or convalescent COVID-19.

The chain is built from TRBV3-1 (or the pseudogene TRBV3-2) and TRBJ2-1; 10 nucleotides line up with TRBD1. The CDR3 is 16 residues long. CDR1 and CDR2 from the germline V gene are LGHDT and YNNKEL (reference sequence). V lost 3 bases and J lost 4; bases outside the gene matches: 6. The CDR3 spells CASSQGDRGLYNEQFF. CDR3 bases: TGTGCCAGCAGCCAGGGGGACAGGGGATTGTACAATGAGCAGTTCTTC.

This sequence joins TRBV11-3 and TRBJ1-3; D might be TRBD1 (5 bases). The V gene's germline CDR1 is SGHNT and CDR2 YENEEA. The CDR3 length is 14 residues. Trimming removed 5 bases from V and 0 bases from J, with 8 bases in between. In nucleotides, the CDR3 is TGTGCCAGCAGCCCTGACAGCTCTGGAAACACCATATATTTT. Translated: CASSPDSSGNTIYF.

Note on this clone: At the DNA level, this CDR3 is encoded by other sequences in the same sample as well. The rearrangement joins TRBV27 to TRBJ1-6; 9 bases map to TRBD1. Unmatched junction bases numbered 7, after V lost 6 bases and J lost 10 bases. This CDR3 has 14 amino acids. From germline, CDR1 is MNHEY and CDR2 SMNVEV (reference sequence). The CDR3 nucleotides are TGTGCCAGCAGCCCGGGACAGGGAGGATCACCCCTCCACTTT. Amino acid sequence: CASSPGQGGSPLHF.

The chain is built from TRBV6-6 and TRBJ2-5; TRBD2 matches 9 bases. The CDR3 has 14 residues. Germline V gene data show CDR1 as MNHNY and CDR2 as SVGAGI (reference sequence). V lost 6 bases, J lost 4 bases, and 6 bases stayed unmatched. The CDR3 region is CASRTGGGVETQYF. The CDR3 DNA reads TGTGCCAGCAGAACGGGCGGGGGGGTAGAGACCCAGTACTTC.

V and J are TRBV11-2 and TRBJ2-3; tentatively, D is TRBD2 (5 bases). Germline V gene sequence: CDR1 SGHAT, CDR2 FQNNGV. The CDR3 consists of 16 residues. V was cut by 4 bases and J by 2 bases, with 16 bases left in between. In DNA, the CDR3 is TGTGCCAGCAGCTCACCGAGTCGGGGAGACACAGATACGCAGTATTTT. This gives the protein CASSSPSRGDTDTQYF.

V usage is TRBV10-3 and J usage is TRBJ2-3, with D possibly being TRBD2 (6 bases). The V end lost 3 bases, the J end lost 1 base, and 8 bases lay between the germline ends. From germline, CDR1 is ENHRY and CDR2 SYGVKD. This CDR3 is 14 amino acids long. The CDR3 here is CAISDQRGTDTQYF. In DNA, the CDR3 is TGTGCCATCAGTGATCAGCGGGGCACAGATACGCAGTATTTT.

The CDR3 loop is CASSLTSGNTIYF. CDR3 bases: TGTGCCAGCAGCTTAACGAGCGGAAACACCATATATTTT. This chain connects TRBV7-7 to TRBJ1-3; D remains ambiguous. The germline V gene has CDR1 SSHAT and CDR2 FNYEAQ (reference sequence). The CDR3 loop spans 13 amino acids. Between the trimmed V and J ends, which lost 2 bases and 4 bases, there was a span of 6 bases.

The DNA of the CDR3 is TGTGCTTCCCGAACAGGGCGTACCGGGGAGCTGTTTTTT. Its translation is CASRTGRTGELFF. The chain combines TRBV12-5 with TRBJ2-2; a weak D match, TRBD1 (6 bases). V was trimmed by 11 bases and J by 5 bases, leaving 15 bases between them. CDR3 size: 13 residues. CDR1 is LGHNT and CDR2 is FRNRAP in the germline V gene.

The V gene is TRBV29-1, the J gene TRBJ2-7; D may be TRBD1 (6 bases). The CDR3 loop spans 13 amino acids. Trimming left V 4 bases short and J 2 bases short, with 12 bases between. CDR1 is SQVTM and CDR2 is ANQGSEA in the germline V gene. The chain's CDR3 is CSVVWQGTYEQYF. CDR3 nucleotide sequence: TGCAGCGTTGTGTGGCAGGGGACCTACGAGCAGTACTTC.

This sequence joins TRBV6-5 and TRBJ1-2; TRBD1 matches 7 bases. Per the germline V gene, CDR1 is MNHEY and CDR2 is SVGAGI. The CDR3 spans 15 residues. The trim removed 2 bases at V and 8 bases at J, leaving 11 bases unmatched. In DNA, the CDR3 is TGTGCCAGCAGTTACACCGAGACAGGGTTCACGGGCTACACCTTC. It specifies CASSYTETGFTGYTF.

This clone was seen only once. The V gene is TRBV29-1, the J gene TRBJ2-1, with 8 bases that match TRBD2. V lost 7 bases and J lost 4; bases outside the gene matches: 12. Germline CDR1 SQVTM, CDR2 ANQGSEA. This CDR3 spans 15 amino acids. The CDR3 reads CSASGISGKYNEQFF. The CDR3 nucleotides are TGCAGCGCCTCAGGTATTAGCGGGAAGTACAATGAGCAGTTCTTC.

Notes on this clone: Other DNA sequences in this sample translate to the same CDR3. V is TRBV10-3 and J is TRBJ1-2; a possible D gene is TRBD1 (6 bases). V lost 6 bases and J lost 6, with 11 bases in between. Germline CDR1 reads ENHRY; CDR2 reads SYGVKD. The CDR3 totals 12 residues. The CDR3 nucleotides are TGTGCCATCAGCGAGACAGGACATGGCTACACCTTC. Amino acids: CAISETGHGYTF.

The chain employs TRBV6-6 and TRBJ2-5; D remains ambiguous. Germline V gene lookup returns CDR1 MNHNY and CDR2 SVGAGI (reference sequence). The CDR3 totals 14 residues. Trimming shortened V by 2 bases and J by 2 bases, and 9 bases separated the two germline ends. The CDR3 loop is CASSYTKMQETQYF. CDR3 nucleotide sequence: TGTGCCAGCAGTTACACAAAAATGCAAGAGACCCAGTACTTC.

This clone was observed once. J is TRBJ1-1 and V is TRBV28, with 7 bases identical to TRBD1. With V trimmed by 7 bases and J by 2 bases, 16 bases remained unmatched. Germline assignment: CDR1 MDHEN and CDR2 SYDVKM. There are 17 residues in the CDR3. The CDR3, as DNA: TGTGCCAGCACTACATTAAGAGGGGGCGACTTCAACACTGAAGCTTTCTTT. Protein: CASTTLRGGDFNTEAFF. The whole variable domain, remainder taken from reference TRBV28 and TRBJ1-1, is DVKVTQSSRYLVKRTGEKVFLECVQDMDHENMFWYRQDPGLGLRLIYFSYDVKMKEKGDIPEGYSVSREKKERFSLILESASTNQTSMYLCASTTLRGGDFNTEAFFGQGTRLTVV.

Written as DNA, the CDR3 is TGTGCCACCAGTGACCACAGGGGGATGGCTGAAGCTTTCTTT. It translates to CATSDHRGMAEAFF. V and J are TRBV24-1 and TRBJ1-1; 8 bases line up with TRBD1. The germline V gene has CDR1 KGHDR and CDR2 SFDVKD. The CDR3 extends over 14 amino acids. Trimming removed 4 bases from V and 6 bases from J; junction bases left unmatched: 6.

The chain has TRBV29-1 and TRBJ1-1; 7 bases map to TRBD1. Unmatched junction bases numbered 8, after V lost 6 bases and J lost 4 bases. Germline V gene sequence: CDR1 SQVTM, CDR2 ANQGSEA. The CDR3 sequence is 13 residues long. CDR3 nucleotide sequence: TGCAGCGTGCCCCCAAACAGGGGCACTGAAGCTTTCTTT. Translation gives CSVPPNRGTEAFF. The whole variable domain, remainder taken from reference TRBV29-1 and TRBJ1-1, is SAVISQKPSRDICQRGTSLTIQCQVDSQVTMMFWYRQQPGQSLTLIATANQGSEATYESGFVIDKFPISRPNLTFSTLTVSNMSPEDSSIYLCSVPPNRGTEAFFGQGTRLTVV.

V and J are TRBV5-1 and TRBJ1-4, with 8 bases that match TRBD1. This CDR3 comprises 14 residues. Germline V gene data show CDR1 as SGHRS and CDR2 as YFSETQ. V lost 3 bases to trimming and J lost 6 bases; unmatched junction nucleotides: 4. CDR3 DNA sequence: TGCGCCAGCAGCTCGGTGACAGGGGATGAAAAACTGTTTTTT. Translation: CASSSVTGDEKLFF.

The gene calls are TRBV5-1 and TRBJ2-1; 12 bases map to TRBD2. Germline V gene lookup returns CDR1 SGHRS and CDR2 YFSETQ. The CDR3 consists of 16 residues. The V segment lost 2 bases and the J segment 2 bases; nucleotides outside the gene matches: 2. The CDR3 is CASSFLAGGPYNEQFF. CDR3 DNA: TGCGCCAGCAGCTTCCTAGCGGGGGGGCCCTACAATGAGCAGTTCTTC.

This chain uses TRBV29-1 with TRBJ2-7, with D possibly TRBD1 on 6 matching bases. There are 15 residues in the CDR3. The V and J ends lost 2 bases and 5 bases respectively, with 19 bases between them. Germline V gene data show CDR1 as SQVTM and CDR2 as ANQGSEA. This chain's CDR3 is CSVEPQGQVGDEQYF. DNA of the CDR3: TGCAGCGTTGAACCCCAGGGGCAGGTGGGCGACGAGCAGTACTTC.

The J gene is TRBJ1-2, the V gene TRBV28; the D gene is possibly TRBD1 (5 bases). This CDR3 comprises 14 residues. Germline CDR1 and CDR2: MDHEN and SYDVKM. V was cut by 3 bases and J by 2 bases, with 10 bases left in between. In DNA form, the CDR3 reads TGTGCCAGCAGTTTGATCGGACAAAACTATGGCTACACCTTC. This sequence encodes CASSLIGQNYGYTF.